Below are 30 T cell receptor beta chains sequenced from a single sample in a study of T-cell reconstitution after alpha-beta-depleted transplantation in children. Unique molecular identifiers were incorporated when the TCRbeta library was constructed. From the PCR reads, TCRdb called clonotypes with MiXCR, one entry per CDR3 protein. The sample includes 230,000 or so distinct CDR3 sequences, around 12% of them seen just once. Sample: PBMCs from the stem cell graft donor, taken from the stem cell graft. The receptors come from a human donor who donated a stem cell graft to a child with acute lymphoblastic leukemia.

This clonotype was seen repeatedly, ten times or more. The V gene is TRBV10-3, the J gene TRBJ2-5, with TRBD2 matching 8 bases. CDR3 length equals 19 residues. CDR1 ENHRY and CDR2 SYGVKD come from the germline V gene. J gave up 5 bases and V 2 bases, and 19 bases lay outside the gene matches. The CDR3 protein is CAISEEHPKVAGSGETQYF. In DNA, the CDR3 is TGTGCCATCAGTGAGGAACATCCGAAGGTAGCGGGATCGGGGGAGACCCAGTACTTC.

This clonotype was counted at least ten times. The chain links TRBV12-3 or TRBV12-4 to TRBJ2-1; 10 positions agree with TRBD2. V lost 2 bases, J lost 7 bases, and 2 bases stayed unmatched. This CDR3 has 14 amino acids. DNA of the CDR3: TGTGCCAGCAGTTTACTACTAGCGGGAAATGAGCAGTTCTTC. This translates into CASSLLLAGNEQFF.

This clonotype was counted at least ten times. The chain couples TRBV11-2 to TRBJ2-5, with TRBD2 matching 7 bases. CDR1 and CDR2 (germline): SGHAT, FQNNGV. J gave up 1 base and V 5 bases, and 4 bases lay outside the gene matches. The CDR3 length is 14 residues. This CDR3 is CASSRASGQETQYF. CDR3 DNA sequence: TGTGCCAGCAGCCGGGCTAGCGGCCAAGAGACCCAGTACTTC. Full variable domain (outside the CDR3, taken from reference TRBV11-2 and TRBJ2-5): EAGVAQSPRYKIIEKRQSVAFWCNPISGHATLYWYQQILGQGPKLLIQFQNNGVVDDSQLPKDRFSAERLKGVDSTLKIQPAKLEDSAVYLCASSRASGQETQYFGPGTRLLVL.

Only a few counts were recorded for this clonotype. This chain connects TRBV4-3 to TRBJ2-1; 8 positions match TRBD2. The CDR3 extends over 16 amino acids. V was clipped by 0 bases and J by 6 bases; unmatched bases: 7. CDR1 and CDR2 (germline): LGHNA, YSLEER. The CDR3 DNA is TGCGCCAGCAGCCAAGATGGGAGCGGGAGTGCCAATGAGCAGTTCTTC. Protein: CASSQDGSGSANEQFF.

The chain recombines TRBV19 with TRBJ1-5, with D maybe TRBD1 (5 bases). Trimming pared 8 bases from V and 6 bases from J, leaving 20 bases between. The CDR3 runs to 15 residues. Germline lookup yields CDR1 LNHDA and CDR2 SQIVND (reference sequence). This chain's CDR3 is CASGDHVGGAQPQHF. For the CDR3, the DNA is TGTGCCAGTGGGGATCACGTCGGTGGGGCTCAGCCCCAGCATTTT.

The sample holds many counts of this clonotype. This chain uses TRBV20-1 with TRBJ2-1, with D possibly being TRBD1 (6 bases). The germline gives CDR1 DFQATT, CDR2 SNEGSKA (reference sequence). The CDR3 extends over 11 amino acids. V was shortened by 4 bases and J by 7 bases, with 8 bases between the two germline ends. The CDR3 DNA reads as TGCAGTGCTATCAGGGGAAATGAGCAGTTCTTC. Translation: CSAIRGNEQFF.

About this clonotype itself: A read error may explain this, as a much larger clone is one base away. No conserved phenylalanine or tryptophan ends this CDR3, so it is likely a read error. CDR3 nucleotides: TGCAGTGCTAGAGAATGGACAGGGGACGAAGAGACCCAGTACTTG. Its protein product is CSAREWTGDEETQYL. The chain carries TRBV20-1 and TRBJ2-5, with 9 bases that match TRBD1. CDR3 size: 15 residues. CDR1 is DFQATT, CDR2 SNEGSKA, per germline (reference sequence). V was clipped by 0 bases and J by 3 bases; unmatched bases: 5.

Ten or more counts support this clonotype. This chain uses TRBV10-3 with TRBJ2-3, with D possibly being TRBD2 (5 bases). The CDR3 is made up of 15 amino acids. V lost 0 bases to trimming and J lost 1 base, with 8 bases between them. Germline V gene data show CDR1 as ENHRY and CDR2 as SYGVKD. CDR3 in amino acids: CAISESAGGTDTQYF. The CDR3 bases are TGTGCCATCAGTGAGTCGGCCGGGGGCACAGATACGCAGTATTTT.

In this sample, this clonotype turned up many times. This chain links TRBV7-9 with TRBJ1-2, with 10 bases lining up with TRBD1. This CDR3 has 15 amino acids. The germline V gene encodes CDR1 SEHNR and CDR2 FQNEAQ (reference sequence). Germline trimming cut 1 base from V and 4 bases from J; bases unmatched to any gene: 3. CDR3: CASSLGTGGSYGYTF. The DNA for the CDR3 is TGTGCCAGCAGCTTAGGGACAGGGGGAAGCTATGGCTACACCTTC.

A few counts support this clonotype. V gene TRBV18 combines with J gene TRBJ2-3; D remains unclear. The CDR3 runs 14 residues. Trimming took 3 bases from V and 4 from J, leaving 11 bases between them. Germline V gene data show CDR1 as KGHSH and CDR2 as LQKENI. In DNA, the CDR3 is TGTGCCAGCTCACCCCCGGTCGGCCCAGATACGCAGTATTTT. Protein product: CASSPPVGPDTQYF.

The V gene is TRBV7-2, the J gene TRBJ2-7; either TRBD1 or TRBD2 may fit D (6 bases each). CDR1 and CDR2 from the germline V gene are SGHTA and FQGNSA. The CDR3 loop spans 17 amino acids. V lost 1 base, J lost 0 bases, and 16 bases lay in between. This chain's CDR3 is CASSLGGAGALSYEQYF. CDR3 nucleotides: TGTGCCAGCAGCTTAGGGGGGGCAGGGGCCCTCTCCTACGAGCAGTACTTC.

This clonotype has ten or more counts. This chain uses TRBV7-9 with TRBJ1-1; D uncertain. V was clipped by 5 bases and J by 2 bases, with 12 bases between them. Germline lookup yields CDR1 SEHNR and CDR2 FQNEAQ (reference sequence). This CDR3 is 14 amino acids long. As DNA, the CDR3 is TGTGCCAGCAGCCCCCAGTCCGATAACACTGAAGCTTTCTTT. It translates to CASSPQSDNTEAFF.

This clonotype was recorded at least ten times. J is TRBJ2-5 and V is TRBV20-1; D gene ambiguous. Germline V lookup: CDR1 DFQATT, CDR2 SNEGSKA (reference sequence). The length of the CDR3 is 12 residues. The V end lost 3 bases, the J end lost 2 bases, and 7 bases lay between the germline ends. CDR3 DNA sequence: TGCAGTGCTAGGCTCGGACAAGAGACCCAGTACTTC. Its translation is CSARLGQETQYF.

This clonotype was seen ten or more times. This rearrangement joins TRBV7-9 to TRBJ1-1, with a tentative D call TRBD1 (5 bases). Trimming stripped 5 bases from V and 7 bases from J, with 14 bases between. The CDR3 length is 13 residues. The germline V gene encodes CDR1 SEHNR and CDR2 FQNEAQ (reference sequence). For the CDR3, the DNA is TGTGCCAGCAGCCCCTCGGGGGGAGATGAAGCTTTCTTT. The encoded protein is CASSPSGGDEAFF.

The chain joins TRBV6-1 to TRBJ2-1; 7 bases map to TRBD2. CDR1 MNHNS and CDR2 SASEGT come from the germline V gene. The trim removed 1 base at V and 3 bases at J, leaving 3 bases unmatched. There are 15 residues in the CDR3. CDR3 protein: CASSEEGGGYNEQFF. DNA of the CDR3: TGTGCCAGCAGTGAAGAAGGCGGGGGCTACAATGAGCAGTTCTTC.

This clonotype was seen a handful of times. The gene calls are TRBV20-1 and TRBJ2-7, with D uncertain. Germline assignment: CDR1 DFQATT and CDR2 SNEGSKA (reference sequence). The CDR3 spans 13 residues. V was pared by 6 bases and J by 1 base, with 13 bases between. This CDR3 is CSADPGPSYEQYF. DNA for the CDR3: TGCAGTGCCGACCCCGGGCCGTCCTACGAGCAGTACTTC.

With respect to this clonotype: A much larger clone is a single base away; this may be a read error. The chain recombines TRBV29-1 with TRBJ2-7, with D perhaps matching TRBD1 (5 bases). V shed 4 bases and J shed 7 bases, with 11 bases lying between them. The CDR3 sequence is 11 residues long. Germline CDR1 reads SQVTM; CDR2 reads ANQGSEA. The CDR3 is CSVGTRTEQYF. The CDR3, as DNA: TGCAGCGTTGGAACCAGGACAGAGCAGTACTTC.

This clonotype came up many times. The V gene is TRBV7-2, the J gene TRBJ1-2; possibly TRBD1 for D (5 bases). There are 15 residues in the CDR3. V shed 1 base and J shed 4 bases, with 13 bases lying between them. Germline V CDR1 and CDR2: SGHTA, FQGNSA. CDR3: CASSLGTSESYGYTF. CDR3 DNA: TGTGCCAGCAGCTTAGGGACATCGGAGAGCTATGGCTACACCTTC.

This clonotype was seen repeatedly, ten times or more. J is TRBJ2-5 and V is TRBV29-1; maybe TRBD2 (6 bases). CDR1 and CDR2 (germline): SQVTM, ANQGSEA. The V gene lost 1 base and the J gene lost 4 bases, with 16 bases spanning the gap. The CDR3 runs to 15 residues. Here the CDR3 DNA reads TGCAGCGTTGAAGGGATTCCGGGACTTACAGAGACCCAGTACTTC. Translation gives CSVEGIPGLTETQYF.

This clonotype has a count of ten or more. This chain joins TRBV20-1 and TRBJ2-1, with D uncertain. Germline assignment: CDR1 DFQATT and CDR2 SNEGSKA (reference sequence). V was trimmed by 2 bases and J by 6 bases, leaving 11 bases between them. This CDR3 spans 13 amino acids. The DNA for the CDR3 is TGCAGTGCTAGAAACCTAGAAGGCAATGAGCAGTTCTTC. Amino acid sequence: CSARNLEGNEQFF.

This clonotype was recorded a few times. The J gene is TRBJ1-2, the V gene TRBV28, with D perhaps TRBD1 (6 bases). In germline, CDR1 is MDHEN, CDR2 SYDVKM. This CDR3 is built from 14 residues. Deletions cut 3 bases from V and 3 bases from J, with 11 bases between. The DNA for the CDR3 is TGTGCCAGCAGTTTTACAGGGATTCACTATGGCTACACCTTC. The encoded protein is CASSFTGIHYGYTF.

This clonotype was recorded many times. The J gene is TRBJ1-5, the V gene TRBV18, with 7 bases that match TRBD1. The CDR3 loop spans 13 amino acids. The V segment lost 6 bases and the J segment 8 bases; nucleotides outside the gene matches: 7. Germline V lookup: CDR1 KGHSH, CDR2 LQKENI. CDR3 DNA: TGTGCCAGCTCCCCCCGGGACAGAGAGCCCCAGCATTTT. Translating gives CASSPRDREPQHF.

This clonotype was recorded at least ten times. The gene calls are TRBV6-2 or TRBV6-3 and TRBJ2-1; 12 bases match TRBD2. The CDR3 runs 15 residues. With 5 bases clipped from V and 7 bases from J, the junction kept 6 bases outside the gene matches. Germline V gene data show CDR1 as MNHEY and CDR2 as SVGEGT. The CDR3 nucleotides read TGTGCCAGCAGTCGCCGACTAGCGGGAGAAAATGAGCAGTTCTTC. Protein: CASSRRLAGENEQFF.

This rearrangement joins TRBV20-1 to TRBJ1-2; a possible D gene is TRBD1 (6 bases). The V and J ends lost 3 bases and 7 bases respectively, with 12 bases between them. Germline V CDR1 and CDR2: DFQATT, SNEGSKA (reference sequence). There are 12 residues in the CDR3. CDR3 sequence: CSARPTGIGYTF. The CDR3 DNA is TGCAGTGCTAGGCCAACAGGGATTGGCTACACCTTC.

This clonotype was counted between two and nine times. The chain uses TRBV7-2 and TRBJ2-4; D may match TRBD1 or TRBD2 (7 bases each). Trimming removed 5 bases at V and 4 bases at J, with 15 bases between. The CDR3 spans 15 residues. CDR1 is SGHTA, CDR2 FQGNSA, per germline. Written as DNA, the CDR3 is TGTGCCAGCAGCGAGTCAGGGGGGGGGAAAAACATTCAGTACTTC. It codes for CASSESGGGKNIQYF.

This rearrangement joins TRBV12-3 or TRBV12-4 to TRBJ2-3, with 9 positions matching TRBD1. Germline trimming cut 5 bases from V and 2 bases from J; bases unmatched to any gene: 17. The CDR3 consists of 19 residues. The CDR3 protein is CASSHSVHRDRVPTDTQYF. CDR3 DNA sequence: TGTGCCAGCAGTCACTCCGTCCACCGGGACAGGGTTCCCACAGATACGCAGTATTTT.

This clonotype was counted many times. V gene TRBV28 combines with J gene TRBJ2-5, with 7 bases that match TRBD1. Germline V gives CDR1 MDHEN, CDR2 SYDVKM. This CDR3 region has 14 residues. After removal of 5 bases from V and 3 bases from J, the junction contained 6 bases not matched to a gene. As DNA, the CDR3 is TGTGCCAGCAGTAGATCGGACAGGAAAGAGACCCAGTACTTC. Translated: CASSRSDRKETQYF.

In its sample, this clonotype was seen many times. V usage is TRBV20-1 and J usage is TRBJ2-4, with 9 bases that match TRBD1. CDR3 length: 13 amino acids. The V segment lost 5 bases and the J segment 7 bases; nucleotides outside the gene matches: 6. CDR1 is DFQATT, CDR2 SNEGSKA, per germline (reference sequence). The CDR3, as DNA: TGCAGTGCTTCGGGGGACAGGGATAACATTCAGTACTTC. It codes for CSASGDRDNIQYF.

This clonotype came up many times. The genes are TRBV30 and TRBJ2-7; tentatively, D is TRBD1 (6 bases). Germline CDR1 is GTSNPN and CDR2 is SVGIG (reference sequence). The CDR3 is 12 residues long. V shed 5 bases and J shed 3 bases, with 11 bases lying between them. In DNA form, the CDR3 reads TGTGCCTGGGCCCGGGACATCTACGAGCAGTACTTC. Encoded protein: CAWARDIYEQYF.

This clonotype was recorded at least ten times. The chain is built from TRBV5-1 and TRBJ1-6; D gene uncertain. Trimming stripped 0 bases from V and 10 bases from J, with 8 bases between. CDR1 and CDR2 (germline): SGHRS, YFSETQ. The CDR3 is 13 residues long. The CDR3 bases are TGCGCCAGCAGCTTGGGGATAGGGTCACCCCTCCACTTT. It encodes CASSLGIGSPLHF. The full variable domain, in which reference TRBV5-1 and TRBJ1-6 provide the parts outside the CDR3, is KAGVTQTPRYLIKTRGQQVTLSCSPISGHRSVSWYQQTPGQGLQFLFEYFSETQRNKGNFPGRFSGRQFSNSRSEMNVSTLELGDSALYLCASSLGIGSPLHFGNGTRLTVT.